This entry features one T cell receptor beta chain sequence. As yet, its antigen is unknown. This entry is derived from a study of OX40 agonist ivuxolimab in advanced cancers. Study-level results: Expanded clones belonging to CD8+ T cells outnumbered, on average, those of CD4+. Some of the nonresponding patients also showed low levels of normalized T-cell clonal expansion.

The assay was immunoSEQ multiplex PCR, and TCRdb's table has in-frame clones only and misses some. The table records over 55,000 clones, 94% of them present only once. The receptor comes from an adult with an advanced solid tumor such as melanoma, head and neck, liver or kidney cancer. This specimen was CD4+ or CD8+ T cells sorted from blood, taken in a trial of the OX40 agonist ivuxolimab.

The CDR3 reads CASSMGTSTDTQYF. The CDR3 DNA reads as TGTGCCAGTAGTATGGGGACTAGCACAGATACGCAGTATTTT. V is TRBV19 and J is TRBJ2-3, with D perhaps TRBD2 (6 bases). V lost 3 bases and J lost 0, with 7 bases in between. The V gene's germline CDR1 is LNHDA and CDR2 SQIVND (reference sequence). This CDR3 region has 14 residues.